The next 13 T cell receptor beta chains were all read from a single sample in a study of metastatic and nonmetastatic thyroid tumors. Before thyroid surgery, none of the patients had received any treatment. TCRdb re-called the PCR reads with MiXCR. The sample holds about 27,000 clones, 20% to 30% seen once. The specimen sequenced was blood. The receptors were sampled from a female donor with papillary thyroid cancer or a benign thyroid nodule (not recorded which). Some clones in this sample may be carry-over from other donors' samples.

The table lists this clone with a count of one. This rearrangement joins TRBV20-1 to TRBJ2-7; 12 bases agree with TRBD2. V dropped 1 base and J dropped 6; count of bases not matched to a gene: 7. This CDR3 region has 15 residues. Looked up from germline, CDR1 is DFQATT and CDR2 is SNEGSKA (reference sequence). CDR3 protein: CSARAGTSGLTEQYF. For the CDR3, the DNA is TGCAGTGCTAGAGCCGGGACTAGCGGGTTGACCGAGCAGTACTTC.

The V call is TRBV20-1, the J call TRBJ2-1; D remains unclear. Germline loops: CDR1 DFQATT, CDR2 SNEGSKA (reference sequence). The length of the CDR3 is 14 residues. V was clipped by 0 bases and J by 7 bases, with 13 bases between them. As DNA, the CDR3 is TGCAGTGCTAGAGATCGTAAGCAGTGGAATGAGCAGTTCTTC. This codes for CSARDRKQWNEQFF.

Within the sample, this clone is medium-sized. The J gene is TRBJ2-7, the V gene TRBV20-1; D gene uncertain. Trimming shortened V by 8 bases and J by 3 bases, and 17 bases separated the two germline ends. Germline V gene data show CDR1 as DFQATT and CDR2 as SNEGSKA (reference sequence). The CDR3 extends over 13 amino acids. CDR3 nucleotide sequence: TGCAGTCTCGCCCAGTTTAAGGTCTACGAGCAGTACTTC. This sequence encodes CSLAQFKVYEQYF.

This clone occurred a few times. This rearrangement joins TRBV28 to TRBJ2-3; 9 bases match TRBD2. Trimming removed 8 bases from V and 0 bases from J; junction bases left unmatched: 9. Germline values: CDR1 MDHEN, CDR2 SYDVKM. The CDR3 extends over 16 amino acids. The CDR3 sequence is CASFSRGGLSTDTQYF. For the CDR3, the DNA is TGTGCCAGCTTCTCGCGGGGGGGCTTGAGCACAGATACGCAGTATTTT.

V and J are TRBV4-1 and TRBJ2-1; 10 nucleotides line up with TRBD2. The germline V gene has CDR1 MGHRA and CDR2 YSYEKL. V lost 0 bases, J lost 9 bases, and 11 bases stayed unmatched. The CDR3 covers 17 residues. DNA of the CDR3: TGCGCCAGCAGCCAAGATGCACCTAGCGGGAGTTCGGGTGAGCAGTTCTTC. Translating it yields CASSQDAPSGSSGEQFF.

This clone is medium-sized in the sample. The chain carries TRBV19 and TRBJ1-3; 7 nucleotides match TRBD1. Trimming took 5 bases from V and 2 from J; bases not matched to a gene: 3. This CDR3 is built from 14 residues. Germline CDR1 is LNHDA and CDR2 is SQIVND (reference sequence). CDR3 sequence (DNA): TGTGCCAGTAGTCACGGACAGGCTGGAAACACCATATATTTT. This gives the protein CASSHGQAGNTIYF.

This clone is labeled as medium-sized. V is TRBV10-1 and J is TRBJ2-7; D ambiguous. V shed 5 bases and J shed 6 bases, with 20 bases lying between them. This CDR3 has 15 amino acids. CDR1 is WNHNN, CDR2 SYGVQD, per germline (reference sequence). The CDR3 spells CASSTGFPSSAEQYF. CDR3 sequence (DNA): TGCGCCAGCAGTACCGGGTTCCCCTCTTCTGCCGAGCAGTACTTC.

The table lists this clone with a few counts. The V and J genes are TRBV10-3 and TRBJ1-1; tentatively, D is TRBD1 (5 bases). Trimming took off 3 bases at V and 0 bases at J, with 11 bases between the two ends. The CDR3 totals 15 residues. CDR1 and CDR2 (germline): ENHRY, SYGVKD. CDR3 in amino acids: CAISDSGTVNTEAFF. In DNA form, the CDR3 reads TGTGCCATCAGTGATTCCGGGACGGTGAACACTGAAGCTTTCTTT.

The chain uses TRBV11-2 and TRBJ2-7; a possible D gene is TRBD1 (6 bases). The CDR3 loop spans 17 amino acids. In germline, CDR1 is SGHAT, CDR2 FQNNGV. With 3 bases removed from V and 2 bases from J, the gap between germline ends came to 20 bases. The CDR3 DNA sequence: TGTGCCAGCAGCTTCTCCGGGACAAATTCTTTACCCTACGAGCAGTACTTC. Residues: CASSFSGTNSLPYEQYF.

The chain employs TRBV7-3 and TRBJ2-3; D tentatively fits TRBD1 or TRBD2 (5 bases each). Looked up from germline, CDR1 is SGHTA and CDR2 is FQGTGA. The germline V and J ends were trimmed by 4 bases and 4 bases, with 15 bases remaining between them. This CDR3 region has 15 residues. The CDR3 nucleotides are TGTGCCAGCAGCTCGGGACCTAATGACCCAGATACGCAGTATTTT. The encoded protein is CASSSGPNDPDTQYF.

There are many counts of this clone. Given a much more abundant clone one base away, this may be a read error. The missing conserved phenylalanine or tryptophan at the end of this CDR3 makes a read error likely. The sample carries other DNA sequences with the same CDR3. The rearrangement uses TRBV9 and TRBJ2-2, with 7 bases lining up with TRBD2. The germline V gene encodes CDR1 SGDLS and CDR2 YYNGEE. V trimming: 5 bases; J trimming: 0 bases; junction bases outside the gene matches: 4. The CDR3 has 15 residues. CDR3 nucleotide sequence: TGTGCCAGCAGGGGAGGGTCGTCGAACACCGGGGAGCTGTTTTCT. It yields the protein CASRGGSSNTGELFS.

By share, this clone ranks as medium-sized. The chain combines TRBV12-3 or TRBV12-4 with TRBJ1-3; 7 bases match TRBD1. The CDR3 totals 14 residues. J was trimmed by 3 bases and V by 6 bases; bases with no gene match: 5. CDR3 in amino acids: CASSRQGNGNTIYF. Written as DNA, the CDR3 is TGTGCCAGCAGCCGACAGGGAAATGGAAACACCATATATTTT.

In its sample, this clone ranks as medium-sized. The CDR3 bases are TGTGCCATCAGCGGAGGGGGAAGGGAATACAATGAGCAGTTCTTC. This codes for CAISGGGREYNEQFF. The chain uses TRBV10-3 and TRBJ2-1, with D perhaps matching TRBD1 or TRBD2 (6 bases each). Trimming removed 6 bases from V and 4 bases from J, with 16 bases in between. The CDR3 extends over 15 amino acids. Germline V CDR1 and CDR2: ENHRY, SYGVKD.